This TCR beta chain is from a study of blood T cell repertoires in COVID-19. Study details: The United States, Italy and Spain were the sources of the acute and convalescent COVID-19 samples.

Trimming shortened V by 0 bases and J by 6 bases, and 7 bases separated the two germline ends. The CDR3 is 13 amino acids. Looked up from germline, CDR1 is SGHRS and CDR2 is YFSETQ. In the original processing: By means of reference gene primer amplification, nucleated cell counts were estimated. Repertoires were generated with immunoSEQ multiplex PCR, while TCRdb's copy carries only in-frame clones and drops some. That table supplies the V and J calls and clone size; D and trimming were determined from the DNA. The data show some 30,000 clones, more than 75% seen once. The chain couples TRBV5-1 to TRBJ2-1; D is unresolved. The source material was peripheral blood. This clonotype originated in a man between 65 and 85 years old with active or convalescent COVID-19. The CDR3 DNA is TGCGCCAGCAGCTTGGCCCAGTTCAATGAGCAGTTCTTC. Translated, it gives CASSLAQFNEQFF. The full variable domain, rest sourced from reference TRBV5-1 and TRBJ2-1, is KAGVTQTPRYLIKTRGQQVTLSCSPISGHRSVSWYQQTPGQGLQFLFEYFSETQRNKGNFPGRFSGRQFSNSRSEMNVSTLELGDSALYLCASSLAQFNEQFFGPGTRLTVL.